This paragraph reports one T cell receptor beta chain. CDR3 length: 16 amino acids. J gave up 1 base and V 7 bases, and 13 bases lay outside the gene matches. Germline V lookup: CDR1 SQVTM, CDR2 ANQGSEA. Study processing details: Amplification from reference gene primers served as the basis for estimated nucleated cell counts. Assay: immunoSEQ multiplex PCR; the TCRdb copy retains only in-frame clones and omits some. The DNA was the basis for D and trimming; V, J and clone size are from that table. The data contain about 200,000 clones, 70% to 90% of them singletons. This specimen belongs to a study of blood T cell repertoires in COVID-19.

The chain combines TRBV29-1 with TRBJ1-1, with TRBD1 matching over 9 bases. The sequence was obtained from a woman in her 30s who had been exposed to COVID-19. What was sequenced was PBMCs or T cells enriched from blood (not recorded which). In nucleotides, the CDR3 is TGCAGCGCAAAACCGGGACAGGGACGGGGGAACACTGAAGCTTTCTTT. This gives the protein CSAKPGQGRGNTEAFF.